Listed below are T cell receptor beta chains from one sample, sequenced in a study of Ad26.COV2.S vaccination and SARS-CoV-2 variants. The protocol was immunoSEQ multiplex PCR, while the TCRdb copy is restricted to in-frame clones and leaves out a portion. Of 200,000 to 250,000 clones listed, approximately 88% are singletons. The material sequenced was peripheral blood, taken in a trial of Ad26.COV2.S vaccine versus placebo. Receptor source: a person between 18 and 65 years old who received the Ad26.COV2.S COVID-19 vaccine or a placebo. Each CDR3 is given with its conserved first and last residue. The D gene is left open where the match is weak. Clone size, where shown, is once, few, many, or a class for clones that have expanded.

cdr3_nt,cdr3_aa,v_call,d_call,j_call,clone_size
TGTGCCAGCAGCTTCTTTCGGGTTGACAATGAGCAGTTCTTC,CASSFFRVDNEQFF,TRBV5-4,.,TRBJ2-1,.
TGTGCCAGCAGCGGAGGGGGACTCCACTACAATGAGCAGTTCTTC,CASSGGGLHYNEQFF,TRBV2,.,TRBJ2-1,.
TGCGCCAGCAGCTTCGGGACAGGGGGGTTGAACACTGAAGCTTTCTTT,CASSFGTGGLNTEAFF,TRBV5-1,TRBD1,TRBJ1-1,.
TGTGCCAGCAGCTCGACCTCCTTCGGTGACGAGCAGTACTTC,CASSSTSFGDEQYF,TRBV11-3,.,TRBJ2-7,.
TGTGCCAGCAGCCCCACCTCCCGGGACTACAGGAGCACCCAGTACTTC,CASSPTSRDYRSTQYF,TRBV9,TRBD2,TRBJ2-5,few
TGTGCCAGCAGCCGACAAGTCAACACAGATACGCAGTATTTT,CASSRQVNTDTQYF,TRBV5-4,.,TRBJ2-3,.
TGTGCCATCAGTGAGTCGAGCGGGGCCTACAATGAGCAGTTCTTC,CAISESSGAYNEQFF,TRBV10-3,TRBD2,TRBJ2-1,.
TGTGCCAGCAGCCCGCCCGGAGGGGGAAACACCATATATTTT,CASSPPGGGNTIYF,TRBV7-8,.,TRBJ1-3,few
TGTGCCAGCAGTTTATCGACGGGGCTAAGGGACAATGAGCAGTTCTTC,CASSLSTGLRDNEQFF,TRBV28,.,TRBJ2-1,.
TGTGCCAGCACCCCGGGGAGGGGAGCGAACACCGGGGAGCTGTTTTTT,CASTPGRGANTGELFF,TRBV2,TRBD2,TRBJ2-2,.
TGTGCCAGCAGCTCCGACAGGGGTAGAAGCTACACCTTC,CASSSDRGRSYTF,TRBV7-2,TRBD1,TRBJ1-2,.
TGTGCCTGGAGTGTAGCTGATGGCTACACCTTC,CAWSVADGYTF,TRBV30,.,TRBJ1-2,.
TGTGCCAGTAGTACCTCCATTACAGGGTTTGCTGAAAAACTGTTTTTT,CASSTSITGFAEKLFF,TRBV19,.,TRBJ1-4,.
TGTGCCAGCGGCGGGGACGCGAGGATCCAAAAACTGTTTTTT,CASGGDARIQKLFF,TRBV28,.,TRBJ1-4,.
TGTGCCAGCAGCGCCCAACCCGGGACTAGCGGGAAATACGAGCAGTACTTC,CASSAQPGTSGKYEQYF,TRBV7-2,TRBD2,TRBJ2-7,.
TGTGCCACCGACACCGGGACAGGGCCTAACACCGGGGAGCTGTTTTTT,CATDTGTGPNTGELFF,TRBV19,TRBD1,TRBJ2-2,.
TGTGCCAGCAGCCATTCCCCCAGATCTACGCAGTATTTT,CASSHSPRSTQYF,TRBV14,.,TRBJ2-3,.
TGTGCCAGCAGCGCTGGGACAGGTTCAATGAACACTGAAGCTTTCTTT,CASSAGTGSMNTEAFF,TRBV13,TRBD1,TRBJ1-1,.
TGTGCCAGCAGCTGGCGCGAGGGGGGCGCCTACGAGCAGTACTTC,CASSWREGGAYEQYF,TRBV5-4,.,TRBJ2-7,.
TGTGCCAGCAGTTATAAGGTGAACACTGAAGCTTTCTTT,CASSYKVNTEAFF,TRBV12-3/TRBV12-4,.,TRBJ1-1,few
TGTGCCAGCAGTTTTACGGGACAGCTTATAACTAACTATGGCTACACCTTC,CASSFTGQLITNYGYTF,TRBV28,TRBD1,TRBJ1-2,.
TGTGCCAGCAGCGTAGCTACTACCCCTTACGAGCAGTACTTC,CASSVATTPYEQYF,TRBV9,.,TRBJ2-7,.
TGTGCCAGCAGCGTAGAAGGGGGATCTGCGGATGAAGCTTTCTTT,CASSVEGGSADEAFF,TRBV9,.,TRBJ1-1,.
TGTGCCAGCAGCCGGACTAGCGGGAGGGGGACTAGCACAGATACGCAGTATTTT,CASSRTSGRGTSTDTQYF,TRBV7-9,TRBD2,TRBJ2-3,.
TGTGCCAGCAGCTTAGGGGACACCGAGTTGCCCCAGTACTTC,CASSLGDTELPQYF,TRBV11-2,.,TRBJ2-5,.
TGTGCCAGCTCACCATTGAGGGGGCAGGGAAACACCATATATTTT,CASSPLRGQGNTIYF,TRBV18,TRBD1,TRBJ1-3,.
TGTGCCAGCAACTCAGTCGGCGAGCAGTACTTC,CASNSVGEQYF,TRBV6-5,.,TRBJ2-7,.
TGTGCCAGCAGCACTTATGGGGGGACAGGGCCCACAGAGCAGTTCTTC,CASSTYGGTGPTEQFF,TRBV7-2,TRBD1,TRBJ2-1,.
TGTGCCAGCAGAGCGACACAGAACACCGGGGAGCTGTTTTTT,CASRATQNTGELFF,TRBV6-8,.,TRBJ2-2,once
TGTGCCAGCAGCTTAGCTTCTACAGGGGAAGGCGAGCAGTACTTC,CASSLASTGEGEQYF,TRBV7-2,TRBD1,TRBJ2-7,.
TGTGCCAGCAGAATGGGACGGTCCTATGGCTACACCTTC,CASRMGRSYGYTF,TRBV12-3/TRBV12-4,.,TRBJ1-2,.
TGTGCCAGCAGCGTAGTATCAAGCGGAGGGGCAGATACGCAGTATTTT,CASSVVSSGGADTQYF,TRBV9,.,TRBJ2-3,.
TGTGCCCTATTTACTTTGAACGGACTAGCTATAACAGATACGCAGTATTTT,CALFTLNGLAITDTQYF,TRBV30,TRBD2,TRBJ2-3,.
TGTGCCAGCAGTGGTCAGGGGCAGAACACTGAAGCTTTCTTT,CASSGQGQNTEAFF,TRBV27,.,TRBJ1-1,.
TGCGCCAGCAGCTTGGATCAGGGGCGGACACCCCTCCACTTT,CASSLDQGRTPLHF,TRBV5-1,.,TRBJ1-6,.
TGTGCCAGCAGCTTAACCGCAGGGACTCGGTCTGGGGCCAACGTCCTGACTTTC,CASSLTAGTRSGANVLTF,TRBV11-2,.,TRBJ2-6,.
TGTGCCAGCAGCTGGGACAGCCGGAGGGATGAAAAACTGTTTTTT,CASSWDSRRDEKLFF,TRBV6-2/TRBV6-3,TRBD1,TRBJ1-4,.
TGTGCCAGCAGTTTAAGTCGGACAGCGCACTATGGCTACACCTTC,CASSLSRTAHYGYTF,TRBV28,.,TRBJ1-2,once
TGTGCCAGCAGCCCCACCGGGACCCCAACCCGCTCCTACAATGAGCAGTTCTTC,CASSPTGTPTRSYNEQFF,TRBV14,.,TRBJ2-1,.
TGCGCCAGCAGCTTGGAGGGACAGGGGGCGCTTGGCTACACCTTC,CASSLEGQGALGYTF,TRBV5-1,TRBD1,TRBJ1-2,.
TGCGCCAGCAGCCAGATAGACAGGAACACTGAAGCTTTCTTT,CASSQIDRNTEAFF,TRBV4-3,.,TRBJ1-1,.
TGTGCCAGCAGCACCACTTGGACAGGGTACATGAACACTGAAGCTTTCTTT,CASSTTWTGYMNTEAFF,TRBV7-2,TRBD1,TRBJ1-1,.
TGTGCTAGTGGTTTAACTGTTCAGATGTACACCATATATTTT,CASGLTVQMYTIYF,TRBV12-5,.,TRBJ1-3,.